Detailed here is one TCR beta chain. No cognate antigen has been identified for it. No base quality values were provided; no much bigger clone lies one nucleotide off. The data were obtained in a study of regulatory T cells in long-lasting Graves disease (dated by TCRdb to about 2021). Regarding the complete study: Antithyroid drugs had been taken for less than 3 months by newly diagnosed Graves' disease patients. A total of around 35 samples underwent TCR sequencing: around 13 from persistent and about 20 from newly diagnosed Graves' disease patients. Patients with persistent Graves' disease were compared with patients with newly diagnosed Graves' disease using TCR sequencing and RNA sequencing of peripheral blood. The study took place in China and was registered as a clinical trial. On the study overall, not on this receptor specifically: Sequencing and analysis were restricted to the TCR beta chain. Persistent disease showed preferential use of TRBV28, TRBJ1-2 and TRBJ2-5, whereas newly diagnosed disease favored TRBV20-1 and TRBJ2-1. Only peripheral blood was studied, because thyroid tissue, the primary lesion, was inaccessible. The authors acknowledged the small sample size as a limitation that may reduce accuracy. A larger number of public clonotypes was shared among persistent patients (around 2,500) than among newly diagnosed patients (around 880). Compared with newly diagnosed patients, patients with persistent Graves' disease had lower TCR Shannon entropy and fewer highly expanded clones, which suggests clonal expansion.

Receptor libraries were prepared by multiplex PCR. For sequencing, an Illumina HiSeq 4000 was employed. TCR beta libraries were built with iRepertoire HTBI primers and Arm-PCR amplification of CDR3 regions. Gel purification was performed on PCR products prior to sequencing. Per the authors' processing: Across samples, approximately 68 TRBV and 14 TRBJ segments were identified and used for gene usage analysis of CDR3 amino acid clonotypes. COPE and FqMerger were used to merge filtered high-quality paired reads into contigs. Contigs were aligned with BLAST to IMGT TRBV, TRBD and TRBJ reference genes, and CDR3 was defined per IMGT. Clonotypes above 0.1% frequency were classified as highly expanded clones. Shannon entropy served as the measure of repertoire diversity, while the Gini coefficient captured V-J evenness. Clonotypes shared by more than one individual were considered public. The public sequencing data were trimmed at Q25 with fastp and processed into clonotypes with MiXCR by TCRdb, which kept only in-frame beta chains. Every distinct CDR3 protein forms one entry, paired with its most common genes and DNA. The V and J calls were determined by TCRdb, not by the authors. This sample holds a few hundred thousand distinct CDR3 sequences; about 13% were observed only once. Of the sample, under 10% falls within the top ten clones.

The label giving this sample's time point can be read as: newly diagnosed GD, antithyroid drugs for less than 3 months. For both TCR sequencing and RNA sequencing, RNA was extracted from PBMCs using TRIzol. Graves' disease was diagnosed according to American Thyroid Association guidelines. The patients came from an endocrinology department in Xi'an, China. Each patient gave about 8.1 milliliters of peripheral blood, collected in an EDTA anticoagulant tube. Ficoll Paque Plus density gradient separation was used to isolate PBMCs, and no additional T cell sorting was done. An Agilent 2100 Bioanalyzer and agarose gel were used to check RNA quality, while a NanoDrop 2000 measured RNA concentration. CDR1 is given as DFQATT and CDR2 as SNEGSKA, both from the germline V gene (reference sequence). V and J are truncated by 1 base and 6 bases respectively, leaving an intervening sequence of 17 bases. Its CDR3 holds 15 amino acids, cysteine through phenylalanine. The read is trimmed to its CDR3 DNA, 45 bases read in frame from base 1.

The data were also submitted as part of a second study, on T cells in Graves' hyperthyroidism and ophthalmopathy. The second paper further reports: Stable Graves' hyperthyroidism was defined as no progression to ophthalmopathy during 18 months of follow-up. The hyperthyroidism patients were between 18 and 65 years old and newly diagnosed, with a disease duration of less than 2 months. Exclusion was applied to patients with uncontrolled infections, other autoimmune diseases, pregnancy or lactation. Clinical symptoms, serum thyroxine and TRAb, thyroid ultrasound, and orbital computed tomography formed the basis for the diagnoses. The TCR CDR3 was subjected to a first round of RT-PCR using the HTBI primer set and the Qiagen OneStep RT-PCR kit. Most expanded thyroid clonotypes (frequency above 0.001) were also detected in blood, suggesting blood repertoires may reflect thyroid immune responses. A 13 V-J signature model separated ophthalmopathy from stable hyperthyroidism, with approximately 87% sensitivity and just under 84% specificity in cross-validation and 80%/75% in testing. During validation, the model predicted progression to ophthalmopathy a median of roughly six months ahead of onset, with around 71% sensitivity and more than 72% specificity. A discovery cohort of about a hundred patients, roughly 45 with Graves' ophthalmopathy and fewer than 65 with stable Graves' hyperthyroidism, was used to find distinguishing TCR V-J signatures. Prospective prediction of ophthalmopathy was tested in an independent validation cohort consisting of about 19 hyperthyroidism patients and approximately 16 patients who later progressed to ophthalmopathy. For training and testing, the 100 or so patients in the discovery cohort were randomly divided in a 7:3 ratio. In addition, the study compared T-cell repertoires in thyroid tissue and in blood from six Graves' hyperthyroidism patients. Following sampling, methimazole starting at 30 mg daily was given to hyperthyroidism patients, and high-dose intravenous methylprednisolone was given to ophthalmopathy patients. Libraries were constructed in a second round of multiplex PCR, after which size selection and purification were performed. Paired-end sequencing of the libraries was performed with 100 bp reads on an Illumina HiSeq2000. SOAPnuke was used to process the raw data, removing reads that contained adapters or uncalled bases, had a mean Phred below 15, or lacked an exact match to the constant primer or identifier. High-quality paired reads were merged using COPE v1.2.5, and each unique nucleotide sequence was defined as a clonotype. MiTCR v1.1 was used to align clonotypes to the IMGT TRBV, TRBD and TRBJ reference segments. Analysis was restricted to V-J combinations with a frequency above 0.0001, which covered 98% to 99.2% of repertoires. A TCS score was defined as the ratio of F50 (clonal expansion) to E x V (chaos), with BLOSUM62-based TCRdist applied between CDR3 peptides within each V-J. Welch's t-statistics and random forest reduced fewer than 600 V-J features to under 15, which were used in a naive Bayes classifier (R e1071). Sample size was not statistically predetermined, and investigators were not blinded to group allocation. TCR Vbeta CDR3 sequencing of some 140 peripheral blood samples (fewer than 45 ophthalmopathy, 75 to 80 hyperthyroidism and roughly 17 progressor patients) is reported in the paper.

The rearrangement joined TRBV20-1 to TRBJ2-3; a tentative D match to TRBD2 spans 6 bases. This receptor was obtained from a man aged 25 to 40 with Graves disease. Donor details come from another sample of the same person, matched by shared clones. The material sequenced was peripheral blood mononuclear cells (PBMCs), taken at new diagnosis, from a patient treated with antithyroid drugs. The DNA sequence is TGCAGTGCTAGAGGGGGTCTAGCGCGAGGGGATACGCAGTATTTT. Its product reads: CSARGGLARGDTQYF.